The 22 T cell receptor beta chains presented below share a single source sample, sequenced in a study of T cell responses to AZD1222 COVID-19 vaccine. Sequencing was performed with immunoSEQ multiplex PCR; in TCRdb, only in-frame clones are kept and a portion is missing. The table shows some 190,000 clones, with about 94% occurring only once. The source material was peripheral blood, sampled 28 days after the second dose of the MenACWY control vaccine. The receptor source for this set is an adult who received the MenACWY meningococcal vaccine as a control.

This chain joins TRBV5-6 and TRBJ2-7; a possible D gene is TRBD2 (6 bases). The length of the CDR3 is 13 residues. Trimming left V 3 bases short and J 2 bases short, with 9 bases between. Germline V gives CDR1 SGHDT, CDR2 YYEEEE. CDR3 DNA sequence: TGTGCCAGCAGCTCGGGACTTCCCTACGAGCAGTACTTC. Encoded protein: CASSSGLPYEQYF.

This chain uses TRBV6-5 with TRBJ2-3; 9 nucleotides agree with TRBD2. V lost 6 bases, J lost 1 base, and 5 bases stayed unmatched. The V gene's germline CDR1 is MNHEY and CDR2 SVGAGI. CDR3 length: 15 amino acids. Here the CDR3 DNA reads TGTGCCAGCAGCGGAGTAGCGGGGGGCACAGATACGCAGTATTTT. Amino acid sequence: CASSGVAGGTDTQYF.

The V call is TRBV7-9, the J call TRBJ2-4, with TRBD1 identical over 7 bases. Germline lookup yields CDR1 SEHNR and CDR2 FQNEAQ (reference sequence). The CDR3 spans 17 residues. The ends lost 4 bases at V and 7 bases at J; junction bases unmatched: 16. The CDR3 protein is CASSSVHRGDTGNIQYF. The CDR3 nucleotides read TGTGCCAGCAGCTCCGTTCACAGGGGAGATACGGGCAACATTCAGTACTTC. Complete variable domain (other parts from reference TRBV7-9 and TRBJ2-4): DTGVSQNPRHKITKRGQNVTFRCDPISEHNRLYWYRQTLGQGPEFLTYFQNEAQLEKSRLLSDRFSAERPKGSFSTLEIQRTEQGDSAMYLCASSSVHRGDTGNIQYFGAGTRLSVL.

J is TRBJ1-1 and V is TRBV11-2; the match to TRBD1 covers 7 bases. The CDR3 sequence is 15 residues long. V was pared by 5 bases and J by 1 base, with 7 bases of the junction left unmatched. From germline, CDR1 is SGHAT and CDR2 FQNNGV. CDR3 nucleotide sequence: TGTGCCAGCAGCCCTACCACAGGGGCGAACACTGAAGCTTTCTTT. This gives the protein CASSPTTGANTEAFF.

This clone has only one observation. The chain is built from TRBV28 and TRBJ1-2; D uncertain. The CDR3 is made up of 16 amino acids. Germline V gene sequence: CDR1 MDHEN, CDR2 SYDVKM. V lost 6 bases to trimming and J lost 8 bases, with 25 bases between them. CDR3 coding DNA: TGTGCCAGCAGCCCTTCCCCGCGGGCTAAAAGAGGCGGCTACACCTTC. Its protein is CASSPSPRAKRGGYTF.

CDR3 sequence: CATTWGLGGEKLFF. The DNA of the CDR3 is TGTGCCACTACGTGGGGCCTCGGCGGAGAAAAACTGTTTTTT. The rearrangement links TRBV28 to TRBJ1-4, with D perhaps TRBD1 (5 bases). Germline assignment: CDR1 MDHEN and CDR2 SYDVKM. This CDR3 comprises 14 residues. V shed 10 bases and J shed 8 bases, with 20 bases lying between them.

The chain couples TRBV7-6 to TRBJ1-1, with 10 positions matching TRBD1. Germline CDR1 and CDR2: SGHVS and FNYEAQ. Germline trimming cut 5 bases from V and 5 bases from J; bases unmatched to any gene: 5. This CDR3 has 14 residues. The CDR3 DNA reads TGTGCCAGCAGCCCGGGACAGGGGAGGACTGAAGCTTTCTTT. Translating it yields CASSPGQGRTEAFF.

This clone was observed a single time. The CDR3 spells CASSPTSFRGEQYF. The CDR3 nucleotides are TGTGCCAGCAGTCCGACTAGTTTCCGCGGCGAGCAGTACTTC. The rearrangement uses TRBV5-4 and TRBJ2-7, with D perhaps TRBD2 (6 bases). CDR3 size: 14 residues. Trimming took 5 bases from V and 6 from J, leaving 18 bases between them. Germline lookup yields CDR1 SGHNT and CDR2 YYREEE (reference sequence).

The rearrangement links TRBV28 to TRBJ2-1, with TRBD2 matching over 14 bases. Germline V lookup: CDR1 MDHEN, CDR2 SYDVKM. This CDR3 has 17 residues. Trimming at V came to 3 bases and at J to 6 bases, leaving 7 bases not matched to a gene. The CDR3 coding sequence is TGTGCCAGCAGTTTGTCGACTAGCGGGAGGGTCGCCAATGAGCAGTTCTTC. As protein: CASSLSTSGRVANEQFF.

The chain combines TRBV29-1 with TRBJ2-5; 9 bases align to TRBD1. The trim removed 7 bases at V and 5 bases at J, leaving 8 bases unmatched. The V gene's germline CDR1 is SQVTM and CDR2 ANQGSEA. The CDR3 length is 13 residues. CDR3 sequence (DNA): TGCAGCGCTTCGACAGGGGGGACTGAGACCCAGTACTTC. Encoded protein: CSASTGGTETQYF.

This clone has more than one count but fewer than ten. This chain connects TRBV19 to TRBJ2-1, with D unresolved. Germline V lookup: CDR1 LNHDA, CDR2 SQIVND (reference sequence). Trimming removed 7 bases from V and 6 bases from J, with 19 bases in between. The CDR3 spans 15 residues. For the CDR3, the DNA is TGTGCCAGTAAGAGTGTCCTCCCACCCCGCAATGAGCAGTTCTTC. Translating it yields CASKSVLPPRNEQFF. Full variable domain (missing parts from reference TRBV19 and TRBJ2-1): DGGITQSPKYLFRKEGQNVTLSCEQNLNHDAMYWYRQDPGQGLRLIYYSQIVNDFQKGDIAEGYSVSREKKESFPLTVTSAQKNPTAFYLCASKSVLPPRNEQFFGPGTRLTVL.

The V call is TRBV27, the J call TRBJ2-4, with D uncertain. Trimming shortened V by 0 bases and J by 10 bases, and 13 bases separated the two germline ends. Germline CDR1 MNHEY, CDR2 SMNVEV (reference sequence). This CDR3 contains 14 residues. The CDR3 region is CASSLSAGPLIQYF. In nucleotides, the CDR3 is TGTGCCAGCAGTTTATCTGCAGGCCCCTTGATTCAGTACTTC.

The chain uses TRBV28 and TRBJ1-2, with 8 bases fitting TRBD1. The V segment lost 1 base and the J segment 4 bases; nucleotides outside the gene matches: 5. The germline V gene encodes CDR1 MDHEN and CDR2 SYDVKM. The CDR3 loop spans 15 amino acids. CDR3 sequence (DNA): TGTGCCAGCAGTTTATCGGCAGGGGGCGCCTATGGCTACACCTTC. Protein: CASSLSAGGAYGYTF.

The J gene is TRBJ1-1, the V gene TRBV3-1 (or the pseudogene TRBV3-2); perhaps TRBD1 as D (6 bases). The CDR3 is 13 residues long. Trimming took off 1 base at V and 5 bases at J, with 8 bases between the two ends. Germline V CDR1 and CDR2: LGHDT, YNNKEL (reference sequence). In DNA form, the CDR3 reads TGTGCCAGCAGCCAAGGACAGGCGACTGAAGCTTTCTTT. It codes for CASSQGQATEAFF.

The CDR3, as DNA: TGTGCCAGCAGTGGGCAGGGGGCGCGCGTTTCCGGAAACACCATATATTTT. Its translation: CASSGQGARVSGNTIYF. The V call is TRBV25-1, the J call TRBJ1-3, with 8 positions matching TRBD1. CDR3 length equals 17 residues. Germline CDR1 MGHDK, CDR2 SYGVNS. Trimming at V came to 4 bases and at J to 4 bases, leaving 12 bases not matched to a gene.

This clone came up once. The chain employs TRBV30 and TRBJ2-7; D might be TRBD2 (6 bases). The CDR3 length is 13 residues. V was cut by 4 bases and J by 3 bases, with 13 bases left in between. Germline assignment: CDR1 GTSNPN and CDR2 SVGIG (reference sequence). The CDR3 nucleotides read TGTGCCTGGAACGGCGGGGCCATCTACGAGCAGTACTTC. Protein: CAWNGGAIYEQYF.

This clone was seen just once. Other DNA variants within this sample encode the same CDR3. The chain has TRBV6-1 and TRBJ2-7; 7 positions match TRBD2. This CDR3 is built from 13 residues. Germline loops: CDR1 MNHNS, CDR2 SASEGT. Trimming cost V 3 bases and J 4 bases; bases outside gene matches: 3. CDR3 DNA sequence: TGTGCCAGCAGTGAGGGGGGGAGGTACGAGCAGTACTTC. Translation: CASSEGGRYEQYF.

CDR3 loop: CASSVQTGGGETQYF. In DNA, the CDR3 is TGTGCCAGCAGCGTCCAAACGGGAGGGGGAGAGACCCAGTACTTC. This rearrangement joins TRBV9 to TRBJ2-5, with 8 nucleotides matching TRBD2. V lost 2 bases, J lost 4 bases, and 7 bases stayed unmatched. The CDR3 loop spans 15 amino acids. The germline V gene has CDR1 SGDLS and CDR2 YYNGEE. Together with reference TRBV9 and TRBJ2-5, the CDR3 gives the full variable domain: DSGVTQTPKHLITATGQRVTLRCSPRSGDLSVYWYQQSLDQGLQFLIQYYNGEERAKGNILERFSAQQFPDLHSELNLSSLELGDSALYFCASSVQTGGGETQYFGPGTRLLVL.

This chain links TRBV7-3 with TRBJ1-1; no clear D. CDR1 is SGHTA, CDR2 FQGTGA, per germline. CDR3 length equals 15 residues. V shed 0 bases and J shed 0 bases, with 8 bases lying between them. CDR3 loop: CASSLTGTMNTEAFF. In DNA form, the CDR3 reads TGTGCCAGCAGCTTAACAGGCACTATGAACACTGAAGCTTTCTTT.

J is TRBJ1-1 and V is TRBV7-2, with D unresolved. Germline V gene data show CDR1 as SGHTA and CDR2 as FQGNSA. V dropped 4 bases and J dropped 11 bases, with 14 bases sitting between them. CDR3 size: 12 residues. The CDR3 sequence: CASSYQGRDAFF. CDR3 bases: TGTGCCAGCAGCTACCAAGGACGTGACGCTTTCTTT.

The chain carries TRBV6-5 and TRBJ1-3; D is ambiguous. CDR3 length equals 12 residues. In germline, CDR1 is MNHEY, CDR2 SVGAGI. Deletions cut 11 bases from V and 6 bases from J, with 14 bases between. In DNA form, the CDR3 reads TGTGCCCGGCGGTATCAGACAAACACCATATATTTT. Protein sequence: CARRYQTNTIYF.

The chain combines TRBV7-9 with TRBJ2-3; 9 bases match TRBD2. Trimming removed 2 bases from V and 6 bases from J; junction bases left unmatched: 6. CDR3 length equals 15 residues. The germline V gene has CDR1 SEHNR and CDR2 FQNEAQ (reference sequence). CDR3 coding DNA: TGTGCCAGCAGCTTATCTAGCGGGGTTTCTGATACGCAGTATTTT. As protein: CASSLSSGVSDTQYF.